The rows below give T cell receptor beta chains drawn from one sample of a study of Graves' ophthalmopathy and Graves' hyperthyroidism. A single record per CDR3 protein comes from TCRdb applying MiXCR to the multiplex PCR reads. Of about 500,000 distinct CDR3 sequences in the sample, about 35% were seen once. Material for sequencing was peripheral blood or thyroid tissue (not recorded which). The origin of the receptors is an adult man with Graves' hyperthyroidism. Both conserved end residues are part of each CDR3. A D gene is named only where the DNA matches it firmly. Part of the rows lack a size; the others show once, few, many or a class for expanded clones.

abundance: .; j_gene: TRBJ2-7; d_gene: TRBD2; v_gene: TRBV15; CDR3aa: CATSRETSGRVSYEQYF; CDR3nt: TGTGCCACCAGCAGAGAGACTAGCGGGAGGGTATCCTACGAGCAGTACTTC
abundance: few; j_gene: TRBJ2-7; d_gene: TRBD2; v_gene: TRBV2; CDR3aa: CASSFGPSGSYEQYF; CDR3nt: TGTGCCAGCAGTTTCGGGCCTAGCGGCTCCTACGAGCAGTACTTC
abundance: many; j_gene: TRBJ1-2; d_gene: .; v_gene: TRBV4-1; CDR3aa: CASSETGTGDYGYTF; CDR3nt: TGCGCCAGCAGCGAAACGGGGACGGGGGACTATGGCTACACCTTC
abundance: .; j_gene: TRBJ1-5; d_gene: .; v_gene: TRBV7-2; CDR3aa: CASSLVGAGDQPQHF; CDR3nt: TGTGCCAGCAGCTTAGTCGGTGCAGGGGATCAGCCCCAGCATTTT
abundance: .; j_gene: TRBJ2-7; d_gene: TRBD1; v_gene: TRBV24-1; CDR3aa: CATSDPAWGTGLHPYEQYF; CDR3nt: TGTGCCACCAGTGATCCCGCCTGGGGGACAGGGCTTCATCCCTACGAGCAGTACTTC
abundance: .; j_gene: TRBJ2-5; d_gene: .; v_gene: TRBV3-1; CDR3aa: CASSQTGTGETQYF; CDR3nt: TGTGCCAGCAGCCAGACTGGTACAGGGGAGACCCAGTACTTC
abundance: .; j_gene: TRBJ2-2; d_gene: .; v_gene: TRBV5-6; CDR3aa: CASTATGPTGELFF; CDR3nt: TGTGCCAGCACCGCTACAGGGCCCACCGGGGAGCTGTTTTTT
abundance: many; j_gene: TRBJ1-1; d_gene: .; v_gene: TRBV10-3; CDR3aa: CAISDEGMNTEAFF; CDR3nt: TGTGCCATCAGTGACGAGGGGATGAACACTGAAGCTTTCTTT
abundance: many; j_gene: TRBJ2-2; d_gene: TRBD1; v_gene: TRBV5-6; CDR3aa: CASSSTGQVNTGELFF; CDR3nt: TGTGCCAGCAGCTCAACGGGACAGGTGAACACCGGGGAGCTGTTTTTT
abundance: many; j_gene: TRBJ2-5; d_gene: TRBD2; v_gene: TRBV4-1; CDR3aa: CASTRTSGGEETQYF; CDR3nt: TGCGCCAGCACGCGGACTAGCGGGGGGGAAGAGACCCAGTACTTC
abundance: .; j_gene: TRBJ2-3; d_gene: .; v_gene: TRBV7-3; CDR3aa: CASSFQGRETGKGPDTQYF; CDR3nt: TGTGCCAGCAGCTTTCAAGGGAGGGAAACAGGGAAGGGCCCAGATACGCAGTATTTT
abundance: many; j_gene: TRBJ1-1; d_gene: TRBD1; v_gene: TRBV5-8; CDR3aa: CASSPRTGSLSEAFF; CDR3nt: TGTGCCAGCAGCCCGCGGACAGGGAGCTTAAGTGAAGCTTTCTTT
abundance: few; j_gene: TRBJ1-5; d_gene: .; v_gene: TRBV20-1; CDR3aa: CSARDPQGKEPQHF; CDR3nt: TGCAGTGCTAGAGACCCCCAGGGGAAGGAGCCCCAGCATTTT
abundance: many; j_gene: TRBJ2-7; d_gene: .; v_gene: TRBV13; CDR3aa: CASSDTDRYPYEQYF; CDR3nt: TGTGCCAGCAGCGATACCGACAGGTACCCCTACGAGCAGTACTTC
abundance: .; j_gene: TRBJ1-6; d_gene: .; v_gene: TRBV20-1; CDR3aa: CRSASRDYSPLHF; CDR3nt: TGCCGCAGTGCTAGCCGGGACTATTCACCCCTCCACTTT
abundance: .; j_gene: TRBJ1-5; d_gene: .; v_gene: TRBV28; CDR3aa: CASSFVGGNPSQHF; CDR3nt: TGTGCCAGCAGTTTTGTAGGAGGAAACCCATCCCAGCATTTT
abundance: many; j_gene: TRBJ1-1; d_gene: .; v_gene: TRBV29-1; CDR3aa: CSVGGGEAFF; CDR3nt: TGCAGCGTTGGAGGGGGTGAAGCTTTCTTT
abundance: few; j_gene: TRBJ1-2; d_gene: .; v_gene: TRBV3-1; CDR3aa: CASSQEIDSSYGYTF; CDR3nt: TGTGCCAGCAGCCAAGAAATTGACAGCAGCTATGGCTACACCTTC
abundance: .; j_gene: TRBJ1-4; d_gene: .; v_gene: TRBV20-1; CDR3aa: CSALVDGVNEKLVF; CDR3nt: TGCAGTGCGCTGGTAGACGGCGTTAATGAAAAACTGGTTTTT
abundance: few; j_gene: TRBJ1-1; d_gene: .; v_gene: TRBV10-2; CDR3aa: CASSDHRPNTEAFF; CDR3nt: TGCGCCAGCAGTGACCACAGGCCGAACACTGAAGCTTTCTTT
abundance: .; j_gene: TRBJ1-1; d_gene: .; v_gene: TRBV18; CDR3aa: CASSPRTRNTEAFF; CDR3nt: TGTGCCAGCTCACCACGAACACGGAACACTGAAGCTTTCTTT
abundance: once; j_gene: TRBJ2-7; d_gene: TRBD1; v_gene: TRBV20-1; CDR3aa: CSARGQQGPYEQYF; CDR3nt: TGCAGTGCTAGAGGTCAACAGGGGCCCTACGAGCAGTACTTC
abundance: few; j_gene: TRBJ2-7; d_gene: TRBD1; v_gene: TRBV3-1; CDR3aa: CASSFARGLGGEQYF; CDR3nt: TGTGCCAGCAGTTTCGCCAGGGGGCTAGGAGGGGAGCAGTACTTC
abundance: once; j_gene: TRBJ2-2; d_gene: TRBD1; v_gene: TRBV12-3/TRBV12-4; CDR3aa: CASSSTGPGELFF; CDR3nt: TGTGCCAGCAGTTCGACAGGGCCCGGGGAGCTGTTTTTT
abundance: many; j_gene: TRBJ1-1; d_gene: .; v_gene: TRBV7-9; CDR3aa: CASSFEDTEAFF; CDR3nt: TGTGCCAGCAGCTTCGAAGACACTGAAGCTTTCTTT
abundance: many; j_gene: TRBJ1-6; d_gene: TRBD1; v_gene: TRBV28; CDR3aa: CASSLAAGGNSPLHF; CDR3nt: TGTGCCAGCAGTTTAGCGGCAGGGGGCAATTCACCCCTCCACTTT
abundance: many; j_gene: TRBJ2-7; d_gene: TRBD1; v_gene: TRBV4-1; CDR3aa: CASSPARDRGREQYF; CDR3nt: TGCGCCAGCAGCCCTGCCCGGGACAGGGGGCGCGAGCAGTACTTC
abundance: .; j_gene: TRBJ1-4; d_gene: .; v_gene: TRBV7-9; CDR3aa: CASSFGAAEKLFF; CDR3nt: TGTGCCAGCAGCTTTGGGGCTGCTGAAAAACTGTTTTTT
abundance: .; j_gene: TRBJ2-1; d_gene: .; v_gene: TRBV15; CDR3aa: CATSRDRVGFNEQFF; CDR3nt: TGTGCCACCAGCAGAGACAGGGTCGGATTCAATGAGCAGTTCTTC
abundance: many; j_gene: TRBJ1-2; d_gene: .; v_gene: TRBV19; CDR3aa: CASNEWQGNYGYTF; CDR3nt: TGTGCCAGTAACGAGTGGCAGGGAAACTATGGCTACACCTTC
abundance: few; j_gene: TRBJ2-3; d_gene: TRBD1; v_gene: TRBV4-2; CDR3aa: CASSQAQGEPSTDTQYF; CDR3nt: TGTGCCAGCAGCCAGGCCCAGGGGGAGCCCAGCACAGATACGCAGTATTTT
abundance: .; j_gene: TRBJ1-1; d_gene: .; v_gene: TRBV2; CDR3aa: CASSETEAFF; CDR3nt: TGTGCCAGCAGTGAGACTGAAGCTTTCTTT
abundance: many; j_gene: TRBJ1-1; d_gene: .; v_gene: TRBV6-5; CDR3aa: CASSYLPAEAFF; CDR3nt: TGTGCCAGCAGTTACCTTCCTGCCGAAGCTTTCTTT
abundance: .; j_gene: TRBJ1-1; d_gene: .; v_gene: TRBV24-1; CDR3aa: CATSSPPSKNTEAFF; CDR3nt: TGTGCCACCAGTTCCCCTCCCTCCAAAAACACTGAAGCTTTCTTT
abundance: once; j_gene: TRBJ2-3; d_gene: TRBD1; v_gene: TRBV6-1; CDR3aa: CASGDSVSSTDTQYF; CDR3nt: TGTGCCAGCGGGGACAGCGTCTCAAGCACAGATACGCAGTATTTT
abundance: .; j_gene: TRBJ2-5; d_gene: .; v_gene: TRBV7-7; CDR3aa: CASSRRGRAMETQYF; CDR3nt: TGTGCTAGCAGCCGTAGGGGCAGGGCCATGGAGACCCAGTACTTC
abundance: .; j_gene: TRBJ2-2; d_gene: .; v_gene: TRBV19; CDR3aa: CASSFRVTGELFF; CDR3nt: TGTGCCAGTAGTTTTAGGGTCACCGGGGAGCTGTTTTTT
abundance: many; j_gene: TRBJ2-7; d_gene: .; v_gene: TRBV5-8; CDR3aa: CASSLETLDEQYF; CDR3nt: TGTGCCAGCAGCTTGGAGACTCTAGACGAGCAGTACTTC
abundance: .; j_gene: TRBJ2-5; d_gene: TRBD2; v_gene: TRBV15; CDR3aa: CATSRDSVLAGGNETQYF; CDR3nt: TGTGCCACCAGCAGAGATAGTGTGTTAGCGGGGGGCAATGAGACCCAGTACTTC
abundance: many; j_gene: TRBJ2-7; d_gene: .; v_gene: TRBV7-9; CDR3aa: CASSSSDVGGTEQYF; CDR3nt: TGTGCCAGCAGCTCCAGTGACGTAGGGGGGACCGAGCAGTACTTC
abundance: .; j_gene: TRBJ2-5; d_gene: TRBD2; v_gene: TRBV20-1; CDR3aa: CSARVGSGTGKETQYF; CDR3nt: TGCAGTGCTAGAGTGGGTAGCGGGACTGGAAAAGAGACCCAGTACTTC
abundance: .; j_gene: TRBJ2-1; d_gene: .; v_gene: TRBV13; CDR3aa: CASSSNYRASYNEQFF; CDR3nt: TGTGCCAGCAGCTCTAACTACAGGGCGTCCTACAATGAGCAGTTCTTC
abundance: few; j_gene: TRBJ2-7; d_gene: TRBD1; v_gene: TRBV7-9; CDR3aa: CASSFRDRGDSYEQYF; CDR3nt: TGTGCCAGCAGCTTCCGGGACAGGGGGGACTCCTACGAGCAGTACTTC
abundance: .; j_gene: TRBJ1-6; d_gene: TRBD1; v_gene: TRBV18; CDR3aa: CASSPSGQGDSPLHF; CDR3nt: TGTGCCAGCTCACCAAGCGGACAGGGGGATTCACCCCTCCACTTT
abundance: few; j_gene: TRBJ2-7; d_gene: .; v_gene: TRBV7-9; CDR3aa: CASSQDPGAPYEQYF; CDR3nt: TGTGCCAGCAGCCAAGATCCGGGAGCCCCCTACGAGCAGTACTTC
abundance: few; j_gene: TRBJ2-3; d_gene: TRBD1; v_gene: TRBV29-1; CDR3aa: CSVTGRTGGTDTQYF; CDR3nt: TGCAGCGTGACTGGAAGAACAGGGGGGACAGATACGCAGTATTTT